This T cell receptor (beta chain) was profiled in a study of T cell responses to AZD1222 COVID-19 vaccine. V was pared by 0 bases and J by 16 bases, with 13 bases of the junction left unmatched. Per germline, CDR1 SGHRS and CDR2 YFSETQ. The length of the CDR3 is 15 residues. Measured with immunoSEQ multiplex PCR; TCRdb has only the in-frame clones, and not every one. In the table there are around 180,000 clones, 87% of which are singletons. This TCR was sampled from an adult in good health. V is TRBV5-1 and J is TRBJ2-1; 10 bases agree with TRBD2. The source material was peripheral blood, sampled on day 0 of AZD1222 vaccination. CDR3 sequence (DNA): TGCGCCAGCAGCTTGGATTCGGCTAGCGGGAGACGAAGCTTCTTC. Translated: CASSLDSASGRRSFF.